The present T cell receptor beta chain was sequenced within a study of blood T cell repertoires in COVID-19. Trimming took 3 bases from V and 7 from J, leaving 24 bases between them. The V gene's germline CDR1 is LNHDA and CDR2 SQIVND (reference sequence). The CDR3 runs 17 residues. Assignment of participants to cohorts was predicated upon participant-reported clinical history. Using immunoSEQ multiplex PCR, the repertoire was profiled, and TCRdb retains in-frame clones only, with some absent. Of some 270,000 clones listed, about 82% are singletons. This clonotype was obtained from a woman aged 45-65 years with acute COVID-19. The chain has TRBV19 and TRBJ1-2, with D possibly being TRBD1 (5 bases). Sequencing was performed on PBMCs or T cells enriched from blood (not recorded which). CDR3 in amino acids: CASSMTAETGEKAGYTF. CDR3 DNA sequence: TGTGCCAGTAGTATGACCGCAGAGACGGGGGAGAAGGCTGGCTACACCTTC.